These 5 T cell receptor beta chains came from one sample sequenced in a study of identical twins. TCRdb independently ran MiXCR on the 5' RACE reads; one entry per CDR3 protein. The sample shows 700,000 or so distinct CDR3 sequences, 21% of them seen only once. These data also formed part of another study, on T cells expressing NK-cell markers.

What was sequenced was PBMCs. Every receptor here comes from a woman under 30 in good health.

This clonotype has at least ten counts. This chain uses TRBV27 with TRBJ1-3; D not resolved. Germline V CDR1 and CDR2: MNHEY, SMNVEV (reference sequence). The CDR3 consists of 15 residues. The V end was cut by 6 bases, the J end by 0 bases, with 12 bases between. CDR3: CASRPGLLSGNTIYF. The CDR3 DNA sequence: TGTGCCAGCAGACCGGGCCTCCTCTCTGGAAACACCATATATTTT.

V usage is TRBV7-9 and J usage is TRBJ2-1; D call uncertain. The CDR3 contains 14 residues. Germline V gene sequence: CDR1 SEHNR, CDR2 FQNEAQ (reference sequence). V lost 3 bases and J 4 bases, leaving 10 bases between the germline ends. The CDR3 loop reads CASSFGSPYNEQFF. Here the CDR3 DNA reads TGTGCCAGCAGCTTTGGTTCACCTTACAATGAGCAGTTCTTC.

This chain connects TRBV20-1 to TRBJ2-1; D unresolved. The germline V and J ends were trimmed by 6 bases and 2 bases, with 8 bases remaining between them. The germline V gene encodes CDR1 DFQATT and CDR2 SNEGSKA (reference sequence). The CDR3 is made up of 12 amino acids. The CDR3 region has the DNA TGCAGTGCCGGCCTCCCCTACAATGAGCAGTTCTTC. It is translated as CSAGLPYNEQFF.

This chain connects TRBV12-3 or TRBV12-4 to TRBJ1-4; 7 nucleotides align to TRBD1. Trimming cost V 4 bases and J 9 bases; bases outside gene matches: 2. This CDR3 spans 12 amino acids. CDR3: CASSSTGKKLFF. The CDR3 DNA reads TGTGCCAGCAGTTCGACAGGGAAAAAACTGTTTTTT.

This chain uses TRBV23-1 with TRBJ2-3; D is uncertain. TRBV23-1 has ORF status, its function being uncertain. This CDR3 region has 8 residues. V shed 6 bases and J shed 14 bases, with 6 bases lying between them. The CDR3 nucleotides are TGCGCCAGCAGACGATCGTATTTT. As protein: CASRRSYF.